This T cell receptor (beta chain) was identified during a study of T cell responses to AZD1222 COVID-19 vaccine. Study results and caveats: Donors were chiefly white British, with a greater number of females, and clonal diversity was perhaps underestimated.

Concerning this clone itself: The target antigen is unknown.

The CDR3 loop spans 12 amino acids. The germline gives CDR1 SQVTM, CDR2 ANQGSEA. Trimming removed 5 bases at V and 5 bases at J, with 10 bases between. Generated by immunoSEQ multiplex PCR, the TCRdb table keeps only in-frame clones and is missing some. The table has 120,000 or so clones, approximately 86% seen once. The specimen comprised peripheral blood, sampled on day 0 of AZD1222 vaccination. This TCR came from an adult in good health. The chain joins TRBV29-1 to TRBJ1-5, with D maybe TRBD1 (6 bases). The CDR3 region has the DNA TGCAGCGTTTCATCAGGGGATCAGCCCCAGCATTTT. Translated, it gives CSVSSGDQPQHF.